The next 4 T cell receptor beta chains were all read from a single sample in a study of glioma-infiltrating T cells after dendritic cell vaccination. Noted time point: after dendritic cell vaccination, including at tumor progression/relapse. TCRdb keeps only in-frame clones here, not all; method: immunoSEQ multiplex PCR. The table includes 45,000 to 60,000 clones, roughly 83% detected once. This sample comprised blood, obtained after dendritic cell vaccination. These receptors were obtained from a human donor with glioblastoma.

The V call is TRBV4-2, the J call TRBJ2-1; no firm D call. The CDR3 extends over 16 amino acids. Germline-derived CDR1 and CDR2 are LGHNA and YNFKEQ. Deletions cut 0 bases from V and 7 bases from J, with 16 bases between. CDR3 in amino acids: CASSQERRQENNEQFF. The CDR3 nucleotides read TGTGCCAGCAGCCAAGAGAGACGCCAGGAAAATAATGAGCAGTTCTTC.

The chain is built from TRBV5-1 and TRBJ2-7, with 7 positions matching TRBD2. The CDR3 is 18 amino acids. V was pared by 8 bases and J by 2 bases, with 22 bases of the junction left unmatched. Germline V gene lookup returns CDR1 SGHRS and CDR2 YFSETQ. CDR3 loop: CASRPGGGGPRTPYEQYF. CDR3 sequence (DNA): TGCGCCAGTCGACCCGGTGGCGGGGGACCACGAACTCCCTACGAGCAGTACTTC.

This chain links TRBV10-3 with TRBJ2-7; a possible D gene is TRBD1 (5 bases). CDR1 and CDR2 (germline): ENHRY, SYGVKD. Trimming removed 4 bases at V and 1 base at J, with 8 bases between. The CDR3 has 13 residues. For the CDR3, the DNA is TGTGCCATCAGTGTGCAGGGTTCCTACGAGCAGTACTTC. Translating it yields CAISVQGSYEQYF.

The chain recombines TRBV19 with TRBJ2-7; 8 bases agree with TRBD1. CDR3 length: 15 residues. Germline trimming cut 6 bases from V and 4 bases from J; bases unmatched to any gene: 11. Per the germline V gene, CDR1 is LNHDA and CDR2 is SQIVND (reference sequence). The CDR3 sequence: CASSRTGTGLYEQYF. CDR3 sequence (DNA): TGTGCCAGTAGCAGGACCGGGACAGGACTTTACGAGCAGTACTTC.